The sequence of this T cell receptor beta chain was determined in a study of CD4 T cells in relation to SARS-CoV-2 and coronaviruses. Before the COVID-19 pandemic, during about 2010-2019, CD4+ T cells were taken from unexposed donors. CD4+ T cells were isolated from the cells after about nine days of culture. Of note for this clone: Its antigen is undetermined.

Germline CDR1 LGHDT, CDR2 YNNKEL (reference sequence). The J segment lost 0 bases and the V segment lost 4 bases, leaving 12 bases of the junction unmatched. The CDR3 contains 18 residues. Sequenced by immunoSEQ multiplex PCR; TCRdb stores in-frame clones only, minus some. The sample lists more than 20,000 clones; under 85% were seen once. This TCR was recovered from a human donor in good health. V usage is TRBV3-1 (or the pseudogene TRBV3-2) and J usage is TRBJ1-1, with 9 bases lining up with TRBD1. The sequenced sample consisted of CD4+ T cells from PBMCs, cultured in vitro. In DNA, the CDR3 is TGTGCCAGCAGCCTCCCCTCCGGGACAGGGACGGTGAACACTGAAGCTTTCTTT. This gives the protein CASSLPSGTGTVNTEAFF.